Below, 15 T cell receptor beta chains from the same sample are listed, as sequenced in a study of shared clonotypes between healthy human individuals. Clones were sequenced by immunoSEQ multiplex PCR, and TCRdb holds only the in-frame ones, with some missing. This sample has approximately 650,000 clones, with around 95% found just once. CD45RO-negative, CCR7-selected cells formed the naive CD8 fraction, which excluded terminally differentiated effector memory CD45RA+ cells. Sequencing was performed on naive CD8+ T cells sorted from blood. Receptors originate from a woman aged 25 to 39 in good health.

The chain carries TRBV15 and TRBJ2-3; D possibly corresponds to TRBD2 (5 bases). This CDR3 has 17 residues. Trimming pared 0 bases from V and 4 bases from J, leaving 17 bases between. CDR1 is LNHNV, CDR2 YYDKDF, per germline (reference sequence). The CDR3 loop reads CATSREGMRAAPDTQYF. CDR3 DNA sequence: TGTGCCACCAGCAGAGAGGGTATGCGGGCGGCACCAGATACGCAGTATTTT.

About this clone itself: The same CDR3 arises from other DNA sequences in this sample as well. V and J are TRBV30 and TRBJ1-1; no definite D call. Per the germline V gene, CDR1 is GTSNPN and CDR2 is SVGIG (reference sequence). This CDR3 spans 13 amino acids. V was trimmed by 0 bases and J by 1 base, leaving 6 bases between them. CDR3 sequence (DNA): TGTGCCTGGAGTGTACTCCCGAACACTGAAGCTTTCTTT. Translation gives CAWSVLPNTEAFF.

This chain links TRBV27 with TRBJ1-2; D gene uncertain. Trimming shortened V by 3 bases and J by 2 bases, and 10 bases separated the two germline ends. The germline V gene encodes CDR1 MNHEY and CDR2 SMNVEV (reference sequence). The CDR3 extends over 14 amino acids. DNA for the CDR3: TGTGCCAGCAGTTTCAGGTCGACAAACTATGGCTACACCTTC. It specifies CASSFRSTNYGYTF.

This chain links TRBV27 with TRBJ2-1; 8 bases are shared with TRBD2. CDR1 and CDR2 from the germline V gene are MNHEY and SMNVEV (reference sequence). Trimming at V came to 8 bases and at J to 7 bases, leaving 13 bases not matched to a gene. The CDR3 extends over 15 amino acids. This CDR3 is CASQRSTGGSNEQFF. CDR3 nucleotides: TGTGCCAGCCAACGTTCTACGGGAGGGTCAAATGAGCAGTTCTTC.

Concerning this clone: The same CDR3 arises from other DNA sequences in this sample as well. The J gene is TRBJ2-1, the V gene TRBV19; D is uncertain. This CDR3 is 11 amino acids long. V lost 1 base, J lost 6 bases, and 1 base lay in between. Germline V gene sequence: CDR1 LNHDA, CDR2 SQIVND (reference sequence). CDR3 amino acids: CASSIGNEQFF. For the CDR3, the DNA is TGTGCCAGTAGTATAGGCAATGAGCAGTTCTTC.

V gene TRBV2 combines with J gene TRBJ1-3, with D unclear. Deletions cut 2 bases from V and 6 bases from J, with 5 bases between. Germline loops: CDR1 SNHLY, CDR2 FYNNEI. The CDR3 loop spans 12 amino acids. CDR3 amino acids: CASSEPPNTIYF. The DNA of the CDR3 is TGTGCCAGCAGTGAACCCCCAAACACCATATATTTT.

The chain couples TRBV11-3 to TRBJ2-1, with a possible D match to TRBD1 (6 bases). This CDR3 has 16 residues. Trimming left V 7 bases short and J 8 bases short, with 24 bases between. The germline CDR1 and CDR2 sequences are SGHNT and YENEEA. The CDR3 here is CASKFNRVRVLDEQFF. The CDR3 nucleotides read TGTGCCAGCAAGTTTAACAGGGTAAGGGTCTTAGATGAGCAGTTCTTC.

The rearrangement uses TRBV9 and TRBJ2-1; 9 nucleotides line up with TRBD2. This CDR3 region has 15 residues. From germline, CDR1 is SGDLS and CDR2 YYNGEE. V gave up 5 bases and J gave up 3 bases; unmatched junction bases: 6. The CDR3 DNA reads TGTGCCAGCAGTCTCGGGACTAGCAACTACAATGAGCAGTTCTTC. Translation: CASSLGTSNYNEQFF.

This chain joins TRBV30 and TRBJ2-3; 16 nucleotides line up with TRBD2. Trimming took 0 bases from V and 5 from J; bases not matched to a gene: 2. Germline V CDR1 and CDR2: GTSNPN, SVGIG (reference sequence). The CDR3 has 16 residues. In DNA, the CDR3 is TGTGCCTGGAGTGTTGGGACTAGCGGGAGGGGAGATACGCAGTATTTT. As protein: CAWSVGTSGRGDTQYF.

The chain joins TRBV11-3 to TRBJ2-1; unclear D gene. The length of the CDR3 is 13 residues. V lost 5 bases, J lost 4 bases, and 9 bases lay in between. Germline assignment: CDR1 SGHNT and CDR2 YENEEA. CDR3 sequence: CASSASGYNEQFF. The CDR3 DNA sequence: TGTGCCAGCAGCGCGTCGGGTTACAATGAGCAGTTCTTC.

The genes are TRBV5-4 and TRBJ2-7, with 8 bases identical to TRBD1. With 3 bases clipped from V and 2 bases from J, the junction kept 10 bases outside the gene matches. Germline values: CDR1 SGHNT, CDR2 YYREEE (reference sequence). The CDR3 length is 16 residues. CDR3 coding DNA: TGTGCCAGCAGCTCACCGGTGACAGGGGACCCCTACGAGCAGTACTTC. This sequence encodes CASSSPVTGDPYEQYF.

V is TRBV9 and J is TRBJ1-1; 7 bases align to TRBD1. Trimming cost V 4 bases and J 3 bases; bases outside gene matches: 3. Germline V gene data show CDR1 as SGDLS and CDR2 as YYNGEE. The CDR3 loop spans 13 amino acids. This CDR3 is CASSHGQDTEAFF. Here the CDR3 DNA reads TGTGCCAGCAGCCACGGACAGGACACTGAAGCTTTCTTT.

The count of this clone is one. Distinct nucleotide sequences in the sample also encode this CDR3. CDR3 sequence reads: CASSLEGSGNTIYF. The CDR3 coding sequence is TGTGCCAGCAGCTTAGAAGGGTCTGGAAACACCATATATTTT. The chain links TRBV13 to TRBJ1-3; D gene uncertain. The CDR3 contains 14 residues. Germline values: CDR1 PRHDT, CDR2 FYEKMQ (reference sequence). V gave up 1 base and J gave up 1 base, with 5 bases separating them.

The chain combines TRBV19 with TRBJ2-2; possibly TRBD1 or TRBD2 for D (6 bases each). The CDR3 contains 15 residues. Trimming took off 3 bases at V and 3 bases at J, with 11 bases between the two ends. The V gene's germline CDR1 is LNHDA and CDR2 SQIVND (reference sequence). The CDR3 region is CASSMGGGYTGELFF. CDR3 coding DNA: TGTGCCAGTAGTATGGGGGGCGGATACACCGGGGAGCTGTTTTTT.

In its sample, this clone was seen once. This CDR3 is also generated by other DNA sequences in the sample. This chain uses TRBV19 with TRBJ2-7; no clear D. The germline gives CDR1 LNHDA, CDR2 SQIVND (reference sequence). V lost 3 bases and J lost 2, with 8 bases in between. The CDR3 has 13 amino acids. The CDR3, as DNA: TGTGCCAGTAGTATTGGGTTAACCTACGAGCAGTACTTC. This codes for CASSIGLTYEQYF.